A single T cell receptor beta chain is shown here with its context. The antigen it recognizes is unknown. Per-base qualities were not stored, and no clone one base away is much larger. Clipping removes 6 bases from V and 0 bases from J, with 5 as the unmatched junction base count. CDR1 and CDR2 (MNHEY, SVGAGI) derive from the germline V gene. From the cysteine up to the phenylalanine, the CDR3 has a length of 16 residues. Solely the CDR3 DNA is kept, with 48 bases framed from the first base. This sample is drawn from a study of T cell repertoires in cytomegalovirus infection (dated 2019 in TCRdb). Study-level background: Because public TCR beta signatures pointed to carriage of CMV infection together with the matching HLA type, the HLA type of each donor mattered for the analysis. Broader findings and caveats from the paper: The ex vivo response was dominated by HLA-C-restricted CMV-specific TCR beta clonotypes, which also provided the single most frequent clonotype in two of eight donors. In both this cohort and an independent cohort of approximately 350 donors, the cumulative frequency of public TCR beta family members distinguished carriers of CMV infection plus the relevant HLA type.

The run used an Illumina HiSeq 1500. TCRdb took the public reads, trimmed them with fastp at Q25, ran MiXCR for clone calling and kept in-frame beta chains. Each record represents a unique CDR3 protein, reported with the most common genes and DNA among its rows. For this sample the table gives 300,000 or so distinct CDR3 sequences, of which roughly 23% were detected only once. Roughly 13% of the sample rests with the top ten. The rearrangement combines TRBV6-5 with TRBJ1-6; 7 middle bases align to TRBD1. Material for sequencing was PBMCs. The clonotype comes from a human donor in good health (CMV status not recorded). Some clones in this sample may be carry-over from other donors' samples. The DNA is TGTGCCAGCAGAACAGGGGTCCCCTCCTATAATTCACCCCTCCACTTT. Translation gives CASRTGVPSYNSPLHF.